This T cell receptor beta chain was captured by sequencing in a study of blood T cell repertoires in COVID-19. Study in general: Samples of COVID-19 (acute and convalescent) were obtained from the United States, Italy and Spain.

Profiled with immunoSEQ multiplex PCR; TCRdb holds only in-frame clones, not every one. The repertoire holds 220,000 or so clones, 80% seen once, with about 5.5% in the top ten. A single count supports this clone. The sequence derives from a woman between 65 and 79 years old with acute or convalescent COVID-19. Material: peripheral blood.

The CDR3 is CASSLGQANYGYTF. The CDR3 DNA follows: TGTGCCAGCAGCTTGGGACAGGCTAACTATGGCTACACCTTC. The chain combines TRBV5-6 with TRBJ1-2, with D possibly being TRBD1 (6 bases). V was cut by 0 bases and J by 0 bases, with 6 bases left in between. CDR1 and CDR2 (germline): SGHDT, YYEEEE. The CDR3 has 14 amino acids.